The source of this T cell receptor (beta chain) is a study of glioma-infiltrating T cells. In its sample, this clonotype was seen many times. The CDR3 loop spans 12 amino acids. V was clipped by 3 bases and J by 6 bases, with 8 bases between them. TCR alpha and beta CDR3 regions were amplified from RNA using iRepertoire nested multiplex PCR. TCRdb analysed the multiplex PCR reads with MiXCR anew, one entry per CDR3 protein. This repertoire shows approximately 190,000 distinct CDR3 sequences, about 32% found once; its top ten account for around 20%. The V and J genes are TRBV12-3 or TRBV12-4 and TRBJ2-5, with a weak D call TRBD1 (6 bases). This TCR came from a human donor with low-grade glioma or glioblastoma, undergoing nonglioma brain surgery, or in good health (not recorded which). The sample taken for sequencing was glioma tissue, nonneoplastic brain tissue, or PBMCs (not recorded which). CDR3: CASSFGQQTQYF. As DNA, the CDR3 is TGTGCCAGCAGTTTCGGACAGCAGACCCAGTACTTC.